This T cell receptor beta chain emerged from a study of blood T cell repertoires in COVID-19. Study summary: T cells, B-cell-depleted T cells, or PBMCs provided the cDNA or gDNA that served as material.

CDR1 and CDR2 from the germline V gene are SGHRS and YFSETQ. The CDR3 totals 15 residues. Trimming took off 0 bases at V and 7 bases at J, with 14 bases between the two ends. The table came from immunoSEQ multiplex PCR; TCRdb's copy has only in-frame clones and leaves some out. Among approximately 140,000 clones listed, more than 70% were seen once. The TCR sequence derives from a man aged 55 to 70 with active or convalescent COVID-19. The specimen was peripheral blood. V and J are TRBV5-1 and TRBJ1-5; D gene unclear. The CDR3 region is CASSLAAGVGQPQHF. For the CDR3, the DNA is TGCGCCAGCAGCTTGGCCGCAGGTGTAGGCCAGCCCCAGCATTTT.